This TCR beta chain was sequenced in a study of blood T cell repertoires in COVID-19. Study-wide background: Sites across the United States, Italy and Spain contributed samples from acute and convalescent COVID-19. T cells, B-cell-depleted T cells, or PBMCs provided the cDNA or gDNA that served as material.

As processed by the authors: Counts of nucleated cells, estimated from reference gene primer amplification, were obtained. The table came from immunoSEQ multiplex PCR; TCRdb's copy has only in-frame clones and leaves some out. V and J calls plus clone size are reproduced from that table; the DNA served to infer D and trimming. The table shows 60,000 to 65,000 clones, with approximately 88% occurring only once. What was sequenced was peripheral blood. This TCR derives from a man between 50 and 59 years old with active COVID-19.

CDR3 DNA: TGTGCCACCAGCAGAGAGGGTGGAGGAAGGGGCTACACCTTC. Translating gives CATSREGGGRGYTF. This chain joins TRBV15 and TRBJ1-2; D is unresolved. Germline CDR1 LNHNV, CDR2 YYDKDF (reference sequence). The CDR3 runs to 14 residues. V lost 0 bases and J lost 8, with 13 bases in between.